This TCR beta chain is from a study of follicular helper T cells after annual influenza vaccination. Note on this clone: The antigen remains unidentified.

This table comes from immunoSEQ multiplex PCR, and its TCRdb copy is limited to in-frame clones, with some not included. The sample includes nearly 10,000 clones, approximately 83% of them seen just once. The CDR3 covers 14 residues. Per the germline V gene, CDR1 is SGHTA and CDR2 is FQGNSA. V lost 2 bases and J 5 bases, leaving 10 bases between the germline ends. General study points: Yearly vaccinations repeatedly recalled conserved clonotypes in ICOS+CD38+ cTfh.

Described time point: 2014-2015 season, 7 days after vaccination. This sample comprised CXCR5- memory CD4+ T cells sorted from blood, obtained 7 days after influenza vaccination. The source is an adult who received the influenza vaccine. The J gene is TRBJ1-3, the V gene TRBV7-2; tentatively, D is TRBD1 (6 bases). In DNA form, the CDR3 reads TGTGCCAGCAGCTTAAACAGGGAGAGAAACACCATATATTTT. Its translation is CASSLNRERNTIYF.